The 2 T cell receptor beta chains below come from one sample, sequenced in a study of regulatory T cells in long-lasting Graves disease. Arm-PCR of CDR3 regions and iRepertoire HTBI primers were the basis on which TCR beta libraries were built. One entry per CDR3 protein, called by TCRdb with MiXCR from the multiplex PCR reads. The sample consists of 500,000 or so distinct CDR3 sequences, 13% to 15% of them appearing once. Time point meaning: newly diagnosed GD, antithyroid drugs for less than 3 months. Extracted RNA from PBMCs served as the source of the TCR library. The sample also formed part of further work on T cells in Graves' hyperthyroidism and ophthalmopathy.

The sequenced sample was peripheral blood mononuclear cells (PBMCs), obtained at new diagnosis, from a patient treated with antithyroid drugs. The receptors originated from a woman aged 50 to 65 with Graves disease.

The rearrangement uses TRBV30 and TRBJ1-4; a weak D match, TRBD1 (6 bases). The germline V gene has CDR1 GTSNPN and CDR2 SVGIG (reference sequence). V gave up 4 bases and J gave up 4 bases, with 16 bases separating them. The CDR3 spans 15 residues. As DNA, the CDR3 is TGTGCCTGGACTAAGGGACAAACAGTTAATGAAAAACTGTTTTTT. Translating it yields CAWTKGQTVNEKLFF.

A word on this clonotype: Being one base from a much bigger clone, this may be a read error. The chain combines TRBV7-3 with TRBJ2-5; 7 bases match TRBD1. The CDR3 consists of 16 residues. Germline V CDR1 and CDR2: SGHTA, FQGTGA. This CDR3 is CASSQDREWWQEAQYF. For the CDR3, the DNA is TGTGCCAGCAGCCAAGACAGGGAATGGTGGCAAGAGGCCCAGTACTTC.